This is a list of T cell receptor beta chains from one sample in a study of blood T cell repertoires in COVID-19. Method: immunoSEQ multiplex PCR; TCRdb's copy keeps in-frame clones and lacks some. The sample shows 200,000 to 300,000 clones, around 88% of them seen only once. Source material: peripheral blood. These receptor sequences come from a woman aged 25 to 39 who had recovered from COVID-19. Both conserved end residues are part of each CDR3. The D gene is left open where the match is weak. A row's size may be missing; if present it is once, few, many or a size class.

d_call	v_call	clone_size	j_call	cdr3_nt	cdr3_aa
-	TRBV27	-	TRBJ1-5	TGTGCCAGCGGCTTAACTCAGGGTTCCAATCAGCCCCAGCATTTT	CASGLTQGSNQPQHF
-	TRBV4-3	-	TRBJ2-1	TGCGCCAGCAGCCAAGACCGGTACGATGAGCAGTTCTTC	CASSQDRYDEQFF
-	TRBV7-3	-	TRBJ1-1	TGTGCCAGCAGCCAAAGGGGACAACCAGGCACTGAAGCTTTCTTT	CASSQRGQPGTEAFF
-	TRBV13	few	TRBJ1-6	TGTGCCAGCAGCCGGACTGCCGATAATTCACCCCTCCACTTT	CASSRTADNSPLHF
-	TRBV18	-	TRBJ2-5	TGTGCCAGCTCACGTTCAGCGGTCGAGACCCAGTACTTC	CASSRSAVETQYF
-	TRBV3-1/TRBV3-2	-	TRBJ1-5	TGTGCCAGCAGCCCTCCTCAGGGACAGCCCCAGCATTTT	CASSPPQGQPQHF
TRBD2	TRBV9	-	TRBJ2-3	TGTGCCAGCAGCGCTAGCGGGGGGGGCCCAGATACGCAGTATTTT	CASSASGGGPDTQYF
TRBD1	TRBV7-9	-	TRBJ2-1	TGTGCCAGCAGCTCCAGGACAGGGACCAGGCTCCTAAGGAATGAGCAGTTCTTC	CASSSRTGTRLLRNEQFF
-	TRBV4-1	-	TRBJ1-1	TGCGCCAGCAGCCAAGATCGGGGGACCGAAGCTTTCTTT	CASSQDRGTEAFF
TRBD1	TRBV7-6	once	TRBJ1-5	TGTGCCAGCAGCTTAGGGCAGGGGGCAAGTCAGCCCCAGCATTTT	CASSLGQGASQPQHF
-	TRBV12-3/TRBV12-4	-	TRBJ1-5	TGTGCCAGCAGTTTGGGGGAGGCTCAGCCCCAGCATTTT	CASSLGEAQPQHF
-	TRBV7-6	-	TRBJ2-3	TGTGCCAGCAGCTTAGTCGGAGTCAGCACAGATACGCAGTATTTT	CASSLVGVSTDTQYF
-	TRBV5-1	-	TRBJ1-6	TGCGCCAGCAGCTCTCGGGGGGACTCCTATAATTCACCCCTCCACTTT	CASSSRGDSYNSPLHF
-	TRBV6-5	-	TRBJ1-1	TGTGCCAGCAATAGCAGGGTGAAAACTGAAGCTTTCTTT	CASNSRVKTEAFF
-	TRBV27	-	TRBJ1-2	TGTGCCAGCAGTTTTGTTGGGAGCAACTATGGCTACACCTTC	CASSFVGSNYGYTF
-	TRBV2	-	TRBJ2-5	TGTGCCAGCAGTCCACAGGGCACGGAGACCCAGTACTTC	CASSPQGTETQYF
-	TRBV5-1	-	TRBJ2-5	TGCGCCAGCAGCTTGGGGAGCGGAGAGACCCAGTACTTC	CASSLGSGETQYF
TRBD1	TRBV5-5	once	TRBJ1-2	TGTGCCAGCAGCTTGGGAGACAGGGGAGGCTATGGCTACACCTTC	CASSLGDRGGYGYTF
TRBD1	TRBV5-1	-	TRBJ2-2	TGCGCCAGCAAGAGAGGACAGGGGGCTGGGACCGGGGAGCTGTTTTTT	CASKRGQGAGTGELFF
-	TRBV20-1	-	TRBJ1-2	TGCAGTGCTAGTGGGAGAGCTAACTATGGCTACACCTTC	CSASGRANYGYTF
-	TRBV6-5	once	TRBJ1-1	TGTGCCAGCAGTTACTCACAGGGCCCGAACACTGAAGCTTTCTTT	CASSYSQGPNTEAFF
-	TRBV9	once	TRBJ2-7	TGTGCCAGCAGCGCTTGGGACATCGCCCAGGAGCAGTACTTC	CASSAWDIAQEQYF
TRBD2	TRBV5-8	-	TRBJ2-3	TGTGCCAGCAGCTCCCTCGGGGTAGCGGGGGCCCACAGAGCAGATACGCAGTATTTT	CASSSLGVAGAHRADTQYF